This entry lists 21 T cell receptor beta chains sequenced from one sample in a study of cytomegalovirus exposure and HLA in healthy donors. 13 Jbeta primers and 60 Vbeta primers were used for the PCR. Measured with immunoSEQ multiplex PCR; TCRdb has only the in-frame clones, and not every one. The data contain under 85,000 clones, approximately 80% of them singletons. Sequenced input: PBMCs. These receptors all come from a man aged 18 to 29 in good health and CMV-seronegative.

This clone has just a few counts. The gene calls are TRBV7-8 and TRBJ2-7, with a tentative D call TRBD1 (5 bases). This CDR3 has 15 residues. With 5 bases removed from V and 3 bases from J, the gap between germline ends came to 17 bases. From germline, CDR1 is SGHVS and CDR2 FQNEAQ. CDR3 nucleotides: TGTGCCAGCAGCCCAGGCCCGACAGTCCTCTACGAGCAGTACTTC. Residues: CASSPGPTVLYEQYF.

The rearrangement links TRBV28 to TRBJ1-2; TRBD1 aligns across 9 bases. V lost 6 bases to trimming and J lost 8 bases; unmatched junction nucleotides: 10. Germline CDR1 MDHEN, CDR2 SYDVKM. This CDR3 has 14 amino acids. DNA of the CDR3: TGTGCCAGCAGACAGGACAGGGGAGGTCGGGGCTACACCTTC. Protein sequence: CASRQDRGGRGYTF.

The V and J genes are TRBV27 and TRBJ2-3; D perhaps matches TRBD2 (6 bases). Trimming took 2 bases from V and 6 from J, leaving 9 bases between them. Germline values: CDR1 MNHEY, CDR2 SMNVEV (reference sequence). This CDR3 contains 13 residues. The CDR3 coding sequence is TGTGCCAGCAGTTTAGGGGGGATTGATACGCAGTATTTT. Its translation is CASSLGGIDTQYF.

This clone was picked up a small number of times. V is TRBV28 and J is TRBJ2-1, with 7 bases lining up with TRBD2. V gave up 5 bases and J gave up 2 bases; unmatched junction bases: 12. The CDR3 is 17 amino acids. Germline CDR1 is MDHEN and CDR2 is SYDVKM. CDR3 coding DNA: TGTGCCAGCAGTCCTGACTCGCGGGGGAAGGCCTACAATGAGCAGTTCTTC. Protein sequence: CASSPDSRGKAYNEQFF.

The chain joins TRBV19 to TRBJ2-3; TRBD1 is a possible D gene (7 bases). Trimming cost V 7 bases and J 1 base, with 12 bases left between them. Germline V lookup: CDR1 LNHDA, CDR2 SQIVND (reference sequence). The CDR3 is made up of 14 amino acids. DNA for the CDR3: TGTGCCAGTACTGGAGGGGGCCGCACAGATACGCAGTATTTT. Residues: CASTGGGRTDTQYF.

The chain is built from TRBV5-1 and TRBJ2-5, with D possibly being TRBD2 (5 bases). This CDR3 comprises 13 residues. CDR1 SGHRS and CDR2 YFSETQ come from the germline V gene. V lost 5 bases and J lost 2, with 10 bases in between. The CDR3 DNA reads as TGCGCCAGCAGTTCGAGGGTTCAAGAGACCCAGTACTTC. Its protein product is CASSSRVQETQYF.

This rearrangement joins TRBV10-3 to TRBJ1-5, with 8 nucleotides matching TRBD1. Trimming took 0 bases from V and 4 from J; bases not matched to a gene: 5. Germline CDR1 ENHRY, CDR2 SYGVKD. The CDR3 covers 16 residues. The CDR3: CAISESGQGLNQPQHF. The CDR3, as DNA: TGTGCCATCAGTGAGTCTGGACAGGGCCTGAATCAGCCCCAGCATTTT.

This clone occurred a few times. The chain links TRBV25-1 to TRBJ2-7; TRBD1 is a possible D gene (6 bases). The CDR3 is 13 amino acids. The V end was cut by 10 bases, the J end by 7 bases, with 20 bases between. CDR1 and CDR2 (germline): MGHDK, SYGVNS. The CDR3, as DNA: TGTGCCACCCAGCAGCCGCACAGGGTTGAGCAGTACTTC. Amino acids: CATQQPHRVEQYF.

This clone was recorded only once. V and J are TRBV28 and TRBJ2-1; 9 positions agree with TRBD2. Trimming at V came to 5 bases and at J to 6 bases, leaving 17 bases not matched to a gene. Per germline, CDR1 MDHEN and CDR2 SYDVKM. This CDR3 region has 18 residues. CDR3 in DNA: TGTGCCAGCAGTCTACCCCCCCCACTAGCGGGCTCCGTCAATGAGCAGTTCTTC. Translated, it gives CASSLPPPLAGSVNEQFF.

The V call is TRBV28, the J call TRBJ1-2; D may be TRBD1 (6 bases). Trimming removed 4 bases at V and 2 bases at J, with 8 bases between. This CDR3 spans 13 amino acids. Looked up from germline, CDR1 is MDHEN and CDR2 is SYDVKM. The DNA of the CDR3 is TGTGCCAGCAGTTCACAGGGAAACTATGGCTACACCTTC. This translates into CASSSQGNYGYTF.

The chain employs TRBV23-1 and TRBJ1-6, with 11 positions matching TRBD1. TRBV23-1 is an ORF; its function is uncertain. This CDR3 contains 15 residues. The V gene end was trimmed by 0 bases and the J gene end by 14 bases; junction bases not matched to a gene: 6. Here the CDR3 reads CASSQSRDRGISLHF. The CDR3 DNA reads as TGCGCCAGCAGTCAATCGCGGGACAGGGGGATATCCCTCCACTTT.

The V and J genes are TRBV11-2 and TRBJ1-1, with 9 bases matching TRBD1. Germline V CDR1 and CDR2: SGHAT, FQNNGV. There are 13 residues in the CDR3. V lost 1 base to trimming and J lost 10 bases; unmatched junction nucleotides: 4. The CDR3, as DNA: TGTGCCAGCAGCTTAGGGTCGGACAGGGGAGCTTTCTTT. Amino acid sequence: CASSLGSDRGAFF.

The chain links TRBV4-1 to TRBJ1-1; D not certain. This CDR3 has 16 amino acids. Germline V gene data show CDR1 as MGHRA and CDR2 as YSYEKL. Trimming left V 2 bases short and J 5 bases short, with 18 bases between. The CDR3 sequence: CASSQPRDSRRTEAFF. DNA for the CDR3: TGCGCCAGCAGCCAACCCCGGGATTCCCGCCGGACTGAAGCTTTCTTT.

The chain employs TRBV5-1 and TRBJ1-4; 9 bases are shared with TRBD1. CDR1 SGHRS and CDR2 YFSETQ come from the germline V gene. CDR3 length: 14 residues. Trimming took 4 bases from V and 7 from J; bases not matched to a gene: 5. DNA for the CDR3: TGCGCCAGCAGCCCACAGGGGGCAGGTGAAAAACTGTTTTTT. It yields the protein CASSPQGAGEKLFF.

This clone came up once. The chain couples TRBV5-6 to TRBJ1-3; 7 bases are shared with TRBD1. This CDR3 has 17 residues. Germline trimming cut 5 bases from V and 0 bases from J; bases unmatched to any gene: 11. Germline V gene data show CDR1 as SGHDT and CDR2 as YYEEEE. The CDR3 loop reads CASRKGAAPISGNTIYF. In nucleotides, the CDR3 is TGTGCCAGCAGAAAGGGGGCAGCCCCTATCTCTGGAAACACCATATATTTT. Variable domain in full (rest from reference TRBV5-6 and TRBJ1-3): DAGVTQSPTHLIKTRGQQVTLRCSPKSGHDTVSWYQQALGQGPQFIFQYYEEEERQRGNFPDRFSGHQFPNYSSELNVNALLLGDSALYLCASRKGAAPISGNTIYFGEGSWLTVV.

DNA of the CDR3: TGTGCCAGCAGCAAAGCCGGTAGGAAGCGCGACTACGAGCAGTACGTC. Protein sequence: CASSKAGRKRDYEQYV. The gene calls are TRBV21-1 and TRBJ2-7; the DNA was not used to check the table's D call, TRBD2. TRBV21-1 represents a pseudogene. The CDR3 has 16 residues.

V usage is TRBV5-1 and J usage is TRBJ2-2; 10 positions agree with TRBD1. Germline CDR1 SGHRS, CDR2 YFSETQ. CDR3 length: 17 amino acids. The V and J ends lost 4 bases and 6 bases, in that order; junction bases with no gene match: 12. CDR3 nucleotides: TGCGCCAGCAGCCCGAGTGCGGGACAGGGGTGGTCCGGGGAGCTGTTTTTT. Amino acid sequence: CASSPSAGQGWSGELFF. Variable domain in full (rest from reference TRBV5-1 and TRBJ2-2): KAGVTQTPRYLIKTRGQQVTLSCSPISGHRSVSWYQQTPGQGLQFLFEYFSETQRNKGNFPGRFSGRQFSNSRSEMNVSTLELGDSALYLCASSPSAGQGWSGELFFGEGSRLTVL.

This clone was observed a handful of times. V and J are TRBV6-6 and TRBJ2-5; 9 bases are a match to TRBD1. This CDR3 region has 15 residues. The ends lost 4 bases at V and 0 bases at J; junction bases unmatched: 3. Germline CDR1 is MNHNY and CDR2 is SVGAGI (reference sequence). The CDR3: CASSFGTGNQETQYF. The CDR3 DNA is TGTGCCAGCAGTTTCGGGACAGGGAACCAAGAGACCCAGTACTTC.

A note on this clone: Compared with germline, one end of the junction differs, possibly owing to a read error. The CDR3 DNA is TGCGCCAGCAGCCAGGAAACAGGGGGCGGCTACGGGCAGTACTTC. It translates to CASSQETGGGYGQYF. The chain employs TRBV4-1 and TRBJ2-7, with TRBD1 matching 9 bases. Germline V gives CDR1 MGHRA, CDR2 YSYEKL. This CDR3 region has 15 residues.

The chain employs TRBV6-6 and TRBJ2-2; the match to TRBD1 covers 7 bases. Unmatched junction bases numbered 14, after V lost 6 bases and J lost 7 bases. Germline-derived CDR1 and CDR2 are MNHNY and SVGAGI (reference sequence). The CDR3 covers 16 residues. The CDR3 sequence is CASSEPGTARNGELFF. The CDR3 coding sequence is TGTGCCAGCAGCGAACCCGGGACAGCGAGGAACGGGGAGCTGTTTTTT.

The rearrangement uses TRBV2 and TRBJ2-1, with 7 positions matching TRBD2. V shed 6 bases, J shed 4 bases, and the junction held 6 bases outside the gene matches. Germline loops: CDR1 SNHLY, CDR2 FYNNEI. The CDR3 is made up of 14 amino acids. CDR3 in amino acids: CASREGAGYNEQFF. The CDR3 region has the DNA TGTGCCAGCAGGGAGGGAGCGGGATACAATGAGCAGTTCTTC. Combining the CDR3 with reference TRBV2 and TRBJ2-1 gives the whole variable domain EPEVTQTPSHQVTQMGQEVILRCVPISNHLYFYWYRQILGQKVEFLVSFYNNEISEKSEIFDDQFSVERPDGSNFTLKIRSTKLEDSAMYFCASREGAGYNEQFFGPGTRLTVL.